This TCR beta chain is drawn from a study of response to subunit inactivated influenza vaccine. As to this clonotype: No antigen is known for it.

Study conclusions and caveats: Few additional T cells are recruited per seasonal influenza vaccination, authors suggested.

MiXCR, applied by TCRdb to the RT-PCR reads, yields one record per CDR3 protein. The sample contains around 530,000 distinct CDR3 sequences, approximately 15% of which appear only once. The material sequenced was CD4+ T cells sorted from PBMCs, taken less than 30 months after vaccination. The TCR sequence derives from a man between 50 and 70 years old who received an inactivated influenza vaccine.

The CDR3 coding sequence is TGTGCCAGCAGTTACCTGGGTGTGGGGGCCTCCGAGCAGTACTTC. Its protein is CASSYLGVGASEQYF. The chain uses TRBV6-5 and TRBJ2-7; D perhaps matches TRBD1 (6 bases). There are 15 residues in the CDR3. V lost 2 bases and J lost 6, with 17 bases in between. Germline CDR1 MNHEY, CDR2 SVGAGI.